The sequence of this T cell receptor beta chain was determined in a study of cytomegalovirus exposure and HLA in healthy donors. Study-wide results and limits: The authors later found most CMV-associated TCR beta chains appeared HLA-restricted. Links to common viral pathogens appeared, in a later analysis, for several of the most significant clusters. A cluster of highly shared sequence variants was likely a sequencing artifact.

With regard to this clone: Its target is not known.

The CDR3 runs 14 residues. Germline loops: CDR1 SGHKS, CDR2 YYEKEE (reference sequence). Trimming removed 3 bases from V and 4 bases from J; junction bases left unmatched: 6. Regarding donors, all were healthy bone marrow donors. Vbeta (60) and Jbeta (13) primers were used in the PCR. Using immunoSEQ multiplex PCR, the repertoire was profiled, and TCRdb retains in-frame clones only, with some absent. The specimen's table records under 150,000 clones. The source material was PBMCs. The V gene is TRBV5-5, the J gene TRBJ1-2; TRBD1 matches at 7 bases. The TCR was taken from a woman aged 55-69 years in good health and CMV-seronegative. The CDR3 reads CASSSGQATYGYTF. Here the CDR3 DNA reads TGTGCCAGCAGCTCTGGACAGGCAACCTATGGCTACACCTTC. Full variable domain (remainder filled in from reference TRBV5-5 and TRBJ1-2): DAGVTQSPTHLIKTRGQQVTLRCSPISGHKSVSWYQQVLGQGPQFIFQYYEKEERGRGNFPDRFSARQFPNYSSELNVNALLLGDSALYLCASSSGQATYGYTFGSGTRLTVV.